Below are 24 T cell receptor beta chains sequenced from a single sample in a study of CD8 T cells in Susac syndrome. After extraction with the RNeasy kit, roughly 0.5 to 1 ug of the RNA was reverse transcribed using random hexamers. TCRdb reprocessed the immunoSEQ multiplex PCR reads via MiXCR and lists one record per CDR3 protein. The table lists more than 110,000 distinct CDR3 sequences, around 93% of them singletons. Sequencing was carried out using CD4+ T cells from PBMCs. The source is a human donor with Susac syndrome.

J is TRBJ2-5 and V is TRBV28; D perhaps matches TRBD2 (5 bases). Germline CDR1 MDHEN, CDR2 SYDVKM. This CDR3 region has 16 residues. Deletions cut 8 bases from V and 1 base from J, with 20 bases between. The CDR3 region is CASHSGNLESQETQYF. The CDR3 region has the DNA TGTGCCAGCCATTCCGGGAACCTCGAGTCCCAAGAGACCCAGTACTTC.

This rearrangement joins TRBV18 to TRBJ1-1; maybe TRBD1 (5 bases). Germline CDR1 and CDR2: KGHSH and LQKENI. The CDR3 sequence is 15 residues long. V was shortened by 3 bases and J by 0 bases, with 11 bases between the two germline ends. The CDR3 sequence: CASSPQGALNTEAFF. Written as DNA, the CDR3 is TGTGCCAGCTCACCGCAGGGCGCGTTGAACACTGAAGCTTTCTTT.

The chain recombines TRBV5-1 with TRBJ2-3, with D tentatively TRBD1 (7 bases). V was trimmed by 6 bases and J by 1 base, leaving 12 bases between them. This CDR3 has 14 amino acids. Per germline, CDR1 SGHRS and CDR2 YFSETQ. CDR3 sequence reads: CASTRGEGTDTQYF. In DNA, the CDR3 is TGCGCCAGCACCAGGGGGGAAGGCACAGATACGCAGTATTTT.

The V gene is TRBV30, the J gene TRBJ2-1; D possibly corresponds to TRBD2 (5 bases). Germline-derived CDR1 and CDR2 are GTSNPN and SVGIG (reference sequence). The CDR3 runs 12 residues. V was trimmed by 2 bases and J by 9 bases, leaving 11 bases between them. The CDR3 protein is CAWSPRGVEQFF. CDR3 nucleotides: TGTGCCTGGAGTCCCCGGGGAGTTGAGCAGTTCTTC.

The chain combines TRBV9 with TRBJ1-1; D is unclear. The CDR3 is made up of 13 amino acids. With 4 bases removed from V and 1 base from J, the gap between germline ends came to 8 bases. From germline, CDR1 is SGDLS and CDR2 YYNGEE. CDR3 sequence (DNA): TGTGCCAGCAGCCCAAGGTGGAACACTGAAGCTTTCTTT. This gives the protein CASSPRWNTEAFF.

The chain's CDR3 is CASSRGQNTNEKLFF. The CDR3, as DNA: TGTGCCAGCAGCCGAGGACAGAATACTAATGAAAAACTGTTTTTT. This sequence joins TRBV5-6 and TRBJ1-4; the D gene is possibly TRBD1 (6 bases). This CDR3 comprises 15 residues. Trimming pared 4 bases from V and 2 bases from J, leaving 12 bases between. Germline V lookup: CDR1 SGHDT, CDR2 YYEEEE.

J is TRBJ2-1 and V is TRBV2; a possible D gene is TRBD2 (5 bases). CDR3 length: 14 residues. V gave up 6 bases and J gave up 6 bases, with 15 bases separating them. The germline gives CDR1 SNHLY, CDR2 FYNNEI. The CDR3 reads CASRALDLPNEQFF. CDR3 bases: TGTGCCAGCAGAGCGCTGGACTTGCCCAATGAGCAGTTCTTC. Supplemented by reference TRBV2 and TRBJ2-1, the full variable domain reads EPEVTQTPSHQVTQMGQEVILRCVPISNHLYFYWYRQILGQKVEFLVSFYNNEISEKSEIFDDQFSVERPDGSNFTLKIRSTKLEDSAMYFCASRALDLPNEQFFGPGTRLTVL.

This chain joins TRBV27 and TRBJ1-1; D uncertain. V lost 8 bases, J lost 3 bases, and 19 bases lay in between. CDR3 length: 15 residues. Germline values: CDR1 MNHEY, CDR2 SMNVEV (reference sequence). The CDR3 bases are TGTGCCAGCGGTCGTGGAGTCACCTTTGACACTGAAGCTTTCTTT. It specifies CASGRGVTFDTEAFF.

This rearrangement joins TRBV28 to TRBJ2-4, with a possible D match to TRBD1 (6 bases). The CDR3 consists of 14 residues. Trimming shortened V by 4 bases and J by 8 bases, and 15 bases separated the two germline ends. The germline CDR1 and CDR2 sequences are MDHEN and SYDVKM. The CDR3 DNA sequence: TGTGCCAGCAGTTCCTCTACAGGGTTGGACATTCAGTACTTC. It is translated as CASSSSTGLDIQYF.

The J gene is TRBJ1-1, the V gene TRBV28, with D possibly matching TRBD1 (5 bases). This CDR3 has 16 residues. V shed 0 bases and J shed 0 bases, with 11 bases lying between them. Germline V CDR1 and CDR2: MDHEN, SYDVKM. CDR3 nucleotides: TGTGCCAGCAGTTTATGGAATAGGGGATTGAACACTGAAGCTTTCTTT. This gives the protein CASSLWNRGLNTEAFF.

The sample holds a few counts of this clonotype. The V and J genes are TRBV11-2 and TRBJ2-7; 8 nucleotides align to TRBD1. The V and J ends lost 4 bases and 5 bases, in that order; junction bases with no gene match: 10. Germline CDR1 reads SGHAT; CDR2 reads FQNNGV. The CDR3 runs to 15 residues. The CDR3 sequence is CASSSSDRGGNEQYF. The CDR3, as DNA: TGTGCCAGCAGCTCATCAGACAGGGGAGGAAACGAGCAGTACTTC.

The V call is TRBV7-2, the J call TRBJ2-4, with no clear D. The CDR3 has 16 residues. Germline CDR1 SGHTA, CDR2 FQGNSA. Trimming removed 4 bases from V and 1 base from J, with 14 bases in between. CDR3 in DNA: TGTGCCAGCAGCTCCCACGTGGGTGGGGCCAAAAACATTCAGTACTTC. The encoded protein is CASSSHVGGAKNIQYF.

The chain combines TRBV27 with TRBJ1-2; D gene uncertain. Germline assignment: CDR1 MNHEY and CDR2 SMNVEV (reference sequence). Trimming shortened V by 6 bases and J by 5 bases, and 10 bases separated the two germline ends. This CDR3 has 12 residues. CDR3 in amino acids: CASSGIGYGYTF. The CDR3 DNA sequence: TGTGCCAGCAGCGGGATCGGGTATGGCTACACCTTC.

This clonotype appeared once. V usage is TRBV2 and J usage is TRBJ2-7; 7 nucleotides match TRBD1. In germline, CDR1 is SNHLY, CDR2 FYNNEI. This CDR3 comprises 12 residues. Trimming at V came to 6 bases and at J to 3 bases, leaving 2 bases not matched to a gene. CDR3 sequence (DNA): TGTGCCAGCAGGAGACAGGGCTACGAGCAGTACTTC. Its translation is CASRRQGYEQYF.

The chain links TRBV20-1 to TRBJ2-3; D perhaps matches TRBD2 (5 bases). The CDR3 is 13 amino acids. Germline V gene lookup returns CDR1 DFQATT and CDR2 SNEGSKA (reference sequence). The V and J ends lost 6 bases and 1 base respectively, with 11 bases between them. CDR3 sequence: CSASILGTDTQYF. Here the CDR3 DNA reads TGCAGTGCATCAATACTAGGCACAGATACGCAGTATTTT.

The CDR3 reads CAWSVGGWEQFF. The CDR3 coding sequence is TGTGCCTGGAGTGTCGGGGGCTGGGAGCAGTTCTTC. The rearrangement joins TRBV30 to TRBJ2-1; tentatively, D is TRBD1 or TRBD2 (6 bases each). The CDR3 is 12 residues long. Trimming removed 0 bases from V and 10 bases from J, with 10 bases in between. Germline V CDR1 and CDR2: GTSNPN, SVGIG (reference sequence).

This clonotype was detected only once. CDR3 amino acids: CAWRKGPYEQYF. The CDR3 DNA reads as TGTGCCTGGAGAAAGGGGCCCTACGAGCAGTACTTC. The V and J genes are TRBV30 and TRBJ2-7; TRBD1 might be the D (5 bases). V was cut by 3 bases and J by 2 bases, with 8 bases left in between. CDR1 and CDR2 (germline): GTSNPN, SVGIG (reference sequence). This CDR3 region has 12 residues.

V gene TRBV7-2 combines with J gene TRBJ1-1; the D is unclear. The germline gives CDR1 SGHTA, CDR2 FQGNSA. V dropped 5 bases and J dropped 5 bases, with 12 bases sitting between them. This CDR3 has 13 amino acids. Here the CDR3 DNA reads TGTGCCAGCAGCCTCACGGCTCCTACTGAAGCTTTCTTT. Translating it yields CASSLTAPTEAFF.

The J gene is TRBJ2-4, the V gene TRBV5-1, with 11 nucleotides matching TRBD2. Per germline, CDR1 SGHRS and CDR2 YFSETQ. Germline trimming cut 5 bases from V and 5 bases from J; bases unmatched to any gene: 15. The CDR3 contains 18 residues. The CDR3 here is CASRRLAGRSGGENIQYF. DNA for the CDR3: TGCGCCAGCAGACGACTAGCGGGGAGGTCAGGAGGGGAAAACATTCAGTACTTC. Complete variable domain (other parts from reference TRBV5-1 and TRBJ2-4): KAGVTQTPRYLIKTRGQQVTLSCSPISGHRSVSWYQQTPGQGLQFLFEYFSETQRNKGNFPGRFSGRQFSNSRSEMNVSTLELGDSALYLCASRRLAGRSGGENIQYFGAGTRLSVL.

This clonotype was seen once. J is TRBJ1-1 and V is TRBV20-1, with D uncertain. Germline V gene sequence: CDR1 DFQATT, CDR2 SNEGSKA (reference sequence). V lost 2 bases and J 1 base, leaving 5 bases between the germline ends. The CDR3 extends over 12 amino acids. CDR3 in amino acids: CSARNRNTEAFF. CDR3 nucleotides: TGCAGTGCTAGAAATAGGAACACTGAAGCTTTCTTT.

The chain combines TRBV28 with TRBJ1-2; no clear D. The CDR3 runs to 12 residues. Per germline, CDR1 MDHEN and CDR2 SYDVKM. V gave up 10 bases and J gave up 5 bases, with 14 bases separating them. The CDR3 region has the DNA TGTGCCACCGCCCTGATGCCGTATGGCTACACCTTC. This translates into CATALMPYGYTF.

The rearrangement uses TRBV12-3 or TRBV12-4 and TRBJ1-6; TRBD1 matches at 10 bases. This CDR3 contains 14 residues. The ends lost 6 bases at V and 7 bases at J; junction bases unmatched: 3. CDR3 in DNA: TGTGCCAGCAGGGTGGACAGGGGGAATTCACCCCTCCACTTT. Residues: CASRVDRGNSPLHF.

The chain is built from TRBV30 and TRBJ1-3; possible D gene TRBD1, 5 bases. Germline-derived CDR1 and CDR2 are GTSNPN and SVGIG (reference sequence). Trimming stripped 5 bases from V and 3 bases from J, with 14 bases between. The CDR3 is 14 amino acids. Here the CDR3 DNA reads TGTGCCTGGGAATGGGGGTCGTATGGAAACACCATATATTTT. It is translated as CAWEWGSYGNTIYF.

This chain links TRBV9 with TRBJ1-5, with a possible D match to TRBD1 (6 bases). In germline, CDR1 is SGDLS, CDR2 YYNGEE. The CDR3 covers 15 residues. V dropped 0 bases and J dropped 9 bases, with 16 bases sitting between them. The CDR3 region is CASSVDGDRTLPQHF. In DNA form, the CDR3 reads TGTGCCAGCAGCGTAGATGGAGACAGGACCTTGCCCCAGCATTTT.